The following is a TCR beta chain sequence with its context. The target antigen is unknown. The data are from a study of STAT5B mutations in CD4+ large granular lymphocyte leukemia. Study results and caveats: Compared with healthy controls (2/35), patient top clones favored TRBV06 (8/27).

Clones were sequenced by immunoSEQ multiplex PCR, and TCRdb holds only the in-frame ones, with some missing. The table has more than 20,000 clones, around 75% seen once. Germline CDR1 is SGHDT and CDR2 is YYEEEE. This CDR3 has 17 amino acids. Trimming left V 0 bases short and J 0 bases short, with 13 bases between. This receptor was taken from a human donor in good health. The chain carries TRBV5-6 and TRBJ1-3; D might be TRBD1 (6 bases). The specimen was CD4+ T cells from blood buffy coats. CDR3 region: CASSLVRGAYSGNTIYF. In DNA form, the CDR3 reads TGTGCCAGCAGCTTGGTTCGGGGGGCCTACTCTGGAAACACCATATATTTT.